This TCR beta chain was identified during a study of CD8 T cells in cerebrospinal fluid in Alzheimer's disease (dated by TCRdb to 2020 to 2021). About the study as a whole: The study assessed CSF T cell clonal expansion with two single-cell approaches: plate-based nested PCR sequencing and droplet-based sequencing. Whether clonally expanded T cells were present in cerebrospinal fluid from healthy elderly individuals and from patients with neurodegenerative disease was tested. In the droplet-based CSF analysis comparing patients with controls, there were some ten healthy controls (about 11,000 cells) and some ten patients with MCI or Alzheimer's disease (10,391 cells). A total of 20 to 25 samples were covered by the CSF gene-expression analysis, in which Parkinson's disease patients were included.

No count is recorded, though its frequency marks this clonotype as medium-sized (0.01 to 0.1%). It has no known antigen specificity. Every participant was in good physical condition and had no acute infectious disease. Biomarkers including neurofilament, amyloid-beta and tau were used to confirm neurodegeneration in the patients. For droplet-based sequencing, live CSF cells were sorted with a live/dead marker. CSF was obtained by lumbar puncture, and immune cells were pelleted by centrifugation at 300g. Each CSF sample was examined for red blood cells, and any sample with blood contamination was excluded. CSF cells were cryopreserved by placing the cells in freezing medium, freezing the cells overnight at -80 degrees C, and then storing the cells in liquid nitrogen. Before analysis, CSF samples were kept in storage for less than seven months. The library was obtained by 10x single-cell sequencing. CSF cells were profiled with 10X Genomics single-cell V(D)J and 5' gene-expression libraries. An Illumina NextSeq550 was used to sequence CSF single-cell TCR libraries. Turning to the authors' computational methods: V(D)J reads were aligned to the vdj-GRCh38 alts ensemble 2.0.0 reference and were analysed with the Cell Ranger vdj pipeline. Clonotypes were defined as cell barcodes sharing the same set of productive CDR3 nucleotide sequences. To connect clonality with transcriptional profiles, clonotype information was added to the gene-expression metadata in Seurat v3.0. Any CSF cell with more than 1,800 genes, more than 7,500 UMIs or more than 10% mitochondrial reads was removed. CDR3-beta sequences were compared against VDJdb to identify TCRs with known antigen specificity. Only TCRs with complete alpha and beta chains were included in the network analysis of clone sharing, which used the R package qgraph. One entry per CDR3 protein sequence results from the TCRdb reprocessing of the reads, with DNA left out. TCRdb's processing, not the study's, gives the V and J calls here. This sample's table has entries for around 770 distinct CDR3 sequences. Of the sample, 25% to 35% falls within the top ten clones.

General findings and caveats noted by the study authors: When the data were pooled, most of the 6 Alzheimer's patients but only 1 of 10 healthy subjects had a highly expanded clone, defined as one making up at least 3% of TCRs. Only samples with detectable clones (11 healthy, 5 MCI, 5 AD, 6 PD) were included in the overall clonality comparison. The EBV-specific clones were neither the most highly expanded clones nor enriched among patients. Compared with controls, patients with MCI or Alzheimer's disease had a higher percentage of their CSF TCRs made up by the single largest clone. The authors warned that finding EBV-specific TCRs in CSF does not prove a causal connection between EBV and Alzheimer's disease.

CDR1 and CDR2, per the germline V gene, are SGHRS and YFSETQ. The CDR3 covers 13 residues, taking in both the cysteine and the phenylalanine. This entry has no DNA. This TCR was sampled from a human donor with Alzheimer's disease. Recombination joined TRBV5-1 with TRBJ2-7. The sequenced sample consisted of cerebrospinal fluid. The CDR3 loop reads CASSIRASYEQYF.